One and the same sample provided the 12 T cell receptor beta chains below, sequenced in a study of blood T cell repertoires in COVID-19. Data came from immunoSEQ multiplex PCR; TCRdb stores just in-frame clones and leaves some out. Among a few hundred thousand clones listed, roughly 89% were seen once. The sample taken for sequencing was PBMCs or T cells enriched from blood (not recorded which). The source is a woman in her 50s who had been exposed to COVID-19.

J is TRBJ1-2 and V is TRBV19; possible D gene TRBD1, 5 bases. Between the trimmed V and J ends, which lost 10 bases and 7 bases, there was a span of 13 bases. The CDR3 extends over 11 amino acids. From germline, CDR1 is LNHDA and CDR2 SQIVND (reference sequence). CDR3 protein: CATLGGGGYTF. The CDR3 coding sequence is TGTGCCACCTTGGGGGGAGGTGGCTACACCTTC.

The V gene is TRBV6-5, the J gene TRBJ1-1, with D possibly matching TRBD1 (5 bases). The CDR3 length is 13 residues. Germline values: CDR1 MNHEY, CDR2 SVGAGI. Deletions cut 8 bases from V and 1 base from J, with 11 bases between. DNA for the CDR3: TGTGCCAGCGCGGGACTGACGAACACTGAAGCTTTCTTT. Its translation is CASAGLTNTEAFF.

The rearrangement uses TRBV24-1 and TRBJ2-1, with a weak D call TRBD2 (5 bases). V was clipped by 2 bases and J by 1 base, with 11 bases between them. Germline V lookup: CDR1 KGHDR, CDR2 SFDVKD. The CDR3 length is 16 residues. The CDR3 here is CATSDYPSGSYNEQFF. DNA of the CDR3: TGTGCCACCAGTGATTATCCGTCGGGATCCTACAATGAGCAGTTCTTC.

The V call is TRBV5-1, the J call TRBJ2-3, with 7 bases lining up with TRBD1. The CDR3 runs to 16 residues. V dropped 0 bases and J dropped 1; count of bases not matched to a gene: 5. Germline V gives CDR1 SGHRS, CDR2 YFSETQ. The CDR3 DNA reads TGCGCCAGCAGCTTGGCGACAGGGATGGGCACAGATACGCAGTATTTT. The encoded protein is CASSLATGMGTDTQYF.

This rearrangement joins TRBV14 to TRBJ2-5; 7 nucleotides match TRBD1. The V and J ends lost 7 bases and 1 base, in that order; junction bases with no gene match: 9. The germline CDR1 and CDR2 sequences are SGHDN and FVKESK. The CDR3 is 15 residues long. The CDR3 spells CASTKGRGFQETQYF. For the CDR3, the DNA is TGTGCCAGCACCAAGGGCAGGGGGTTCCAAGAGACCCAGTACTTC.

The chain joins TRBV4-1 to TRBJ2-1; D possibly corresponds to TRBD2 (6 bases). Germline V gene data show CDR1 as MGHRA and CDR2 as YSYEKL. The CDR3 spans 19 residues. Trimming removed 1 base from V and 6 bases from J, with 25 bases in between. This CDR3 is CASSQVTGERTTGPNEQFF. CDR3 sequence (DNA): TGCGCCAGCAGCCAAGTAACCGGGGAGCGGACTACAGGTCCCAATGAGCAGTTCTTC.

J is TRBJ2-5 and V is TRBV7-6; TRBD1 matches at 8 bases. V was clipped by 0 bases and J by 2 bases; unmatched bases: 2. The CDR3 has 15 residues. The germline CDR1 and CDR2 sequences are SGHVS and FNYEAQ. Written as DNA, the CDR3 is TGTGCCAGCAGCTTAGCAGGACAGGGACAAGAGACCCAGTACTTC. Translated: CASSLAGQGQETQYF.

The chain employs TRBV3-1 (or the pseudogene TRBV3-2) and TRBJ1-2; the D gene is possibly TRBD1 (6 bases). The V end was cut by 1 base, the J end by 8 bases, with 11 bases between. Germline V gives CDR1 LGHDT, CDR2 YNNKEL (reference sequence). The CDR3 runs 13 residues. The CDR3 sequence: CASSQGDIVGYTF. The CDR3 nucleotides are TGTGCCAGCAGCCAAGGGGACATTGTCGGCTACACCTTC.

The CDR3 protein is CASSSLDKSSYNEQFF. The CDR3 DNA reads as TGCGCCAGCAGCTCCCTGGACAAGAGCTCCTACAATGAGCAGTTCTTC. V usage is TRBV5-1 and J usage is TRBJ2-1, with a tentative D call TRBD1 (5 bases). V lost 3 bases to trimming and J lost 0 bases, with 13 bases between them. The CDR3 is made up of 16 amino acids. CDR1 and CDR2 (germline): SGHRS, YFSETQ.

This clone was seen only a few times. The J gene is TRBJ1-2, the V gene TRBV5-6; D gene uncertain. The V gene lost 1 base and the J gene lost 3 bases, with 16 bases spanning the gap. CDR1 is SGHDT, CDR2 YYEEEE, per germline. The length of the CDR3 is 16 residues. This chain's CDR3 is CASSLSAWPGDYGYTF. CDR3 nucleotides: TGTGCCAGCAGCTTGTCCGCCTGGCCGGGAGACTATGGCTACACCTTC.

Here the CDR3 DNA reads TGTGCCAGCAGCTTGGAAGGGGTGAAACTGTTTTTT. Translation: CASSLEGVKLFF. The chain links TRBV5-5 to TRBJ1-4; D is perhaps TRBD1 (5 bases). The V end was cut by 0 bases, the J end by 11 bases, with 8 bases between. CDR1 is SGHKS, CDR2 YYEKEE, per germline (reference sequence). This CDR3 has 12 residues.

The gene calls are TRBV10-3 and TRBJ1-6; 8 bases agree with TRBD1. Germline lookup yields CDR1 ENHRY and CDR2 SYGVKD. The CDR3 length is 14 residues. V trimming: 5 bases; J trimming: 8 bases; junction bases outside the gene matches: 5. CDR3 protein: CAISQGAGDSPLHF. CDR3 nucleotides: TGTGCCATCAGTCAGGGGGCAGGAGATTCACCCCTCCACTTT.